The rows below give T cell receptor beta chains drawn from one sample of a study of tumor-infiltrating lymphocytes in primary liver carcinoma. TCRdb re-called the multiplex PCR reads through MiXCR, storing one row per CDR3 protein. The repertoire includes tens of thousands of distinct CDR3 sequences, about three quarters of them detected once, and over 15% sits in the top ten. The sequencing sample was made of liver tumor tissue from sampling region 2. All receptors derive from a man between 40 and 49 years old with primary liver carcinoma and hepatitis B virus infection. CDR3s include the opening cysteine and the closing phenylalanine or tryptophan. Fields, in order: CDR3 length, V gene, D gene, J gene, clone size, CDR3 DNA, CDR3 protein. A D gene is named only where the DNA matches it firmly. Size is stated for part of the rows, as once, few or many counts, or as a class when the clone is expanded.

>14|TRBV4-1|-|TRBJ2-5|few
TGCGCCAGCAGCCAAGAAGGGCACGGGGAGGCCCAGTACTTC
CASSQEGHGEAQYF
>12|TRBV5-1|-|TRBJ1-2|-
TGCGCCAGCAGCTTTCAGGGTGCCGGCTACACCTTC
CASSFQGAGYTF
>12|TRBV29-1|-|TRBJ2-3|-
-
CSVGRGTDTQYF
>12|TRBV12-3/TRBV12-4|-|TRBJ1-1|-
TGTGCTAGCATTCTTGAAGGAGGCTCGGCTTTCTTT
CASILEGGSAFF
>14|TRBV5-1|-|TRBJ2-7|many
TGCGCCAGCAGCTTGGAGCCGGGGCGCGACGAGCAGTACTTC
CASSLEPGRDEQYF
>17|TRBV3-1|-|TRBJ2-6|few
TGTGCCAGCAGCCAACCTGCCGGGACCTCTGGGGCCAACGTCCTGACTTTC
CASSQPAGTSGANVLTF
>11|TRBV6-1|-|TRBJ2-3|-
TGTGTCAGCAGTCAAGCAGATACGCAGTATTTT
CVSSQADTQYF
>16|TRBV20-1|-|TRBJ2-5|-
TGCAGTGCTCCAACCCCCGGGACAAGGGGTTGGGAGACCCAGTACTTC
CSAPTPGTRGWETQYF
>17|TRBV4-1|-|TRBJ2-6|-
TGCGCCAGCAGCGAAGATGTGGCAGGGTGGGGGGCCAACGTCCTGACTTTC
CASSEDVAGWGANVLTF
>18|TRBV5-1|TRBD2|TRBJ2-7|few
TGCGCTTGCAGCTTGGATCGTGGTAGCGGGAGATTCCTCCCCGAGCAGTACTTC
CACSLDRGSGRFLPEQYF
>12|TRBV12-3/TRBV12-4|-|TRBJ2-7|-
TGTGCCAGGAGTTTCTCGGCCTACGAGCAGTATTTC
CARSFSAYEQYF
>14|TRBV11-2|TRBD2|TRBJ2-7|-
TGTCCCAGCGGCCCCATGGGAGGGCCCTACGAGCAGTACTTC
CPSGPMGGPYEQYF
>15|TRBV19|TRBD1|TRBJ2-2|-
TGTGCCAGTAGTATCCCGGACAGGGACACCGGGGAGCTGTTTTTT
CASSIPDRDTGELFF
>15|TRBV4-2|-|TRBJ1-2|-
TGTGCCTGCAGCCAAGGTCGTCAAGGGAACTATGGCTACGCCTTC
CACSQGRQGNYGYAF
>15|TRBV5-6|-|TRBJ1-5|-
TGTGTCAGCAGCTCTACTTGGGGGTGCGATCAGCCCCAGCATTTT
CVSSSTWGCDQPQHF
>16|TRBV4-3|-|TRBJ2-1|once
TGCGCCAGCAGCCGATTCCCTCCCCCGGCGGACAATGGGCAGTTCTTC
CASSRFPPPADNGQFF
>15|TRBV6-2/TRBV6-3|TRBD1|TRBJ2-2|-
TGTGCCAGCAGTCTACAGGGGTACGGCCCCGGGGAGCTGTTTTTT
CASSLQGYGPGELFF
>12|TRBV29-1|-|TRBJ1-1|-
TGCAGCGTTATCAGGAGGAACACTGAAACTTTCTTT
CSVIRRNTETFF
>14|TRBV4-1|-|TRBJ2-7|-
TGCGACAGCAGCCGCAGTGACAGAGGATACAAGCAGTACTTC
CDSSRSDRGYKQYF
>14|TRBV5-4|TRBD1|TRBJ2-2|few
TGTGCCAACGGCCCCCGACAGGGGCCCGGGGAGCTGTTTTTT
CANGPRQGPGELFF
>13|TRBV11-1|-|TRBJ2-7|-
TGTGACAGCATGGGAAAGCGATCCTACGAGCAGTACTTC
CDSMGKRSYEQYF
>17|TRBV6-5|-|TRBJ2-1|few
TGTGCCAGCAGTTACTCTCTAGCAGGAGAGAGCTACAATGTGCAGTTCTTC
CASSYSLAGESYNVQFF
>14|TRBV5-8|-|TRBJ2-2|-
TGTGCCAGCAGCTCAGTCCTTAACACCGGGGAGCAGTTTTTT
CASSSVLNTGEQFF
>15|TRBV18|-|TRBJ2-5|-
TGTGCCAGCTCACCTAACGACGTTTTCCAAGAGACCCAGTACTTC
CASSPNDVFQETQYF
>16|TRBV11-2|-|TRBJ2-1|many
TGTGCCAGCAGCTTTGGGGGAGGGGGGCGCTTCAATGAGCAGTTCTTC
CASSFGGGGRFNEQFF
>14|TRBV5-5|-|TRBJ2-5|medium-sized
TGTGCCAGCAGCTCGAAGACTAGGGGAGAGACCCAGTACTTC
CASSSKTRGETQYF
>15|TRBV4-1|-|TRBJ2-1|-
TGCGCCAGCAGCCCAGTTGGGGGAGACAGCAATGAGCAGTTCTTC
CASSPVGGDSNEQFF
>15|TRBV4-2|-|TRBJ1-2|medium-sized
TGTGCCAGCAGCCAAGATCGTCAAGGGAACTATGGCTACACCTTC
CASSQDRQGNYGYTF
>13|TRBV29-1|-|TRBJ2-4|-
TGCAGCGTTTTAGGGGGGGTCAAAAACATTCAGTGCTTC
CSVLGGVKNIQCF
>14|TRBV30|-|TRBJ2-5|many
TGTGCCTGGAGTACCTCCTCGGGCTGGGAGACCCAGTACTTC
CAWSTSSGWETQYF
>14|TRBV12-3/TRBV12-4|-|TRBJ2-5|-
TGTGCCAGCAGTTTTTTCGTGGGTGAAGAGAGCCAGTATTTC
CASSFFVGEESQYF
>15|TRBV6-2/TRBV6-3|-|TRBJ2-7|many
TGTGCCAGCGGGGAAGGGGGCGGGACCTCCTACGAGCAGTACTTC
CASGEGGGTSYEQYF
>13|TRBV6-1|-|TRBJ1-2|-
TGTGCCAGCAGTGGACGGGGGCCTTATGGCTACACCTTC
CASSGRGPYGYTF
>14|TRBV21-1|-|TRBJ2-5|-
TGTGCCAGCAGCAAAGTCGTCCAGGATGTGATCCAGTACTTC
CASSKVVQDVIQYF
>15|TRBV6-5|TRBD2|TRBJ2-3|-
TGTGGCAGCAACCCAGGACTAGCGGGAACAGATACCCAATATTTT
CGSNPGLAGTDTQYF
>15|TRBV4-1|-|TRBJ2-1|many
TGCGCCAGCAGCCCAGTTGGGGGAGGCGGCAATGAGCAGTTCTTC
CASSPVGGGGNEQFF
>15|TRBV29-1|-|TRBJ1-1|-
TGCAGCAGTGCCTCAGGGTGGGGCATGAACACTGAAGTTTTCTTT
CSSASGWGMNTEVFF
>15|TRBV19|-|TRBJ2-2|-
TGTGCCAGTAATTGGGCTAGCCCGAACACCGGGGAGCTGTTTTTT
CASNWASPNTGELFF
>14|TRBV12-3/TRBV12-4|TRBD2|TRBJ2-1|-
TGTGCCACTATGACTAGCGGGAGGTACAATGAGCAGTCCTTC
CATMTSGRYNEQSF
>13|TRBV11-1|-|TRBJ1-6|-
TGTGGCAGCAGCCGGACACTGCTTTCACTCCTCCACTTT
CGSSRTLLSLLHF
>15|TRBV5-1|-|TRBJ2-3|-
TGCGCCAGCAGCCTTCAGGGAGGCGACGCAGATACGCAGTATTTT
CASSLQGGDADTQYF
>14|TRBV29-1|-|TRBJ2-2|-
TGCAGTCTCCTCAGTCCGGGACCCACCGGGGAGCTGTTTTTT
CSLLSPGPTGELFF
>13|TRBV6-1|-|TRBJ2-2|many
TGTGCCAGCAGTGCGGGGTTCACCGGGGAGCTGTTTTTT
CASSAGFTGELFF
>15|TRBV9|-|TRBJ1-1|-
TGTGCCAGCAGCGTAGATGGACGGCCGATCACTGGAGCTTTCTTT
CASSVDGRPITGAFF
>12|TRBV6-6|-|TRBJ1-5|-
TGTGCCAGCAGTTACGAGGATCAGCCCCAGCATTTT
CASSYEDQPQHF
>13|TRBV29-1|-|TRBJ1-2|-
TGCAGCGTCCGGTCAGTGGGCGCCTATGGTTACACCTTC
CSVRSVGAYGYTF
>16|TRBV29-1|TRBD2|TRBJ2-4|-
TGCAGCGCCGGGACTAGCGGAACCCTTTCCAAGAACATTCAGTACTTC
CSAGTSGTLSKNIQYF
>16|TRBV4-1|TRBD2|TRBJ2-3|medium-sized
TGCGCCAGCAGCCAAGATCCGGGTAGCGGGAGTAATACGCAGTATTTT
CASSQDPGSGSNTQYF
>15|TRBV7-9|TRBD1|TRBJ1-1|few
TGTGCCAGCAGCTTACCGACAGGGATGAACGCCGAAGCTTTCTTT
CASSLPTGMNAEAFF
>14|TRBV28|TRBD2|TRBJ2-7|-
TGTGCCACCCTAGCGGGAGGGAACTCCTACGAGCTGTACTTC
CATLAGGNSYELYF
>13|TRBV29-1|-|TRBJ1-1|few
TGCAGCTGTGACTGGGGGCCGGGGACTGAAGCTTTCTTT
CSCDWGPGTEAFF
>19|TRBV2|TRBD2|TRBJ2-3|many
TGTGCCAGCAGCCCCGTGGGACTAGCGGGAGGGCCGGGTTCCGATACGCAGTATTTT
CASSPVGLAGGPGSDTQYF
>14|TRBV20-1|TRBD2|TRBJ2-1|-
TGCAGTGCTCCTCGGGAGGTTTCCTACAATGAGCAGTTCTTC
CSAPREVSYNEQFF
>16|TRBV4-3|-|TRBJ1-6|-
TGCGTCAGTAGCCAAGTACAAACCGTCGATAATTCACCCCTCCACTTT
CVSSQVQTVDNSPLHF
>14|TRBV5-4|TRBD2|TRBJ2-5|-
TGTGCCAGTAGCCCCAGCGGGAAAATGGAGACCCAGTACTTC
CASSPSGKMETQYF